This paragraph covers one TCR beta chain sequence. The data originate from a study of T cell changes during pregnancy in multiple sclerosis. Measured with immunoSEQ multiplex PCR; TCRdb has only the in-frame clones, and not every one. The sample shows under 50,000 clones, more than 85% of them seen only once. Trimming took 6 bases from V and 4 from J, leaving 9 bases between them. The germline V gene encodes CDR1 MNHEY and CDR2 SMNVEV (reference sequence). This CDR3 has 12 residues. This TCR was sampled from a female donor with multiple sclerosis, enrolled in a pregnancy study. This specimen was CD8+ T cells from peripheral blood mononuclear cells, taken in the first trimester of pregnancy. V gene TRBV27 combines with J gene TRBJ1-2; maybe TRBD1 (5 bases). In DNA, the CDR3 is TGTGCCAGCAGCCAGGGCGCCTATGGCTACACCTTC. This translates into CASSQGAYGYTF.